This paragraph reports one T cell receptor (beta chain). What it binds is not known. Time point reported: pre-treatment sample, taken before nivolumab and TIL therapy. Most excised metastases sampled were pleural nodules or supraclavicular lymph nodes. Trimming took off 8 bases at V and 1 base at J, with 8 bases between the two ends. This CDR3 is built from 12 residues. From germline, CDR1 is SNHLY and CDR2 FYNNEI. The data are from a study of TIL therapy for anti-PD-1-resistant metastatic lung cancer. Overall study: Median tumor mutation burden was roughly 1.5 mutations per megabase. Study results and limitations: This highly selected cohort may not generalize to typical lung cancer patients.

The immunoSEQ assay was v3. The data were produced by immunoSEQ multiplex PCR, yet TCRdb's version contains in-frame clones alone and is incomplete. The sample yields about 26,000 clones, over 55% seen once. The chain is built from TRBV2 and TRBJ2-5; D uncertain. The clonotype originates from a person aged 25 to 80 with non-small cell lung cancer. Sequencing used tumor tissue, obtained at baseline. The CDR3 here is CASLGIQETQYF. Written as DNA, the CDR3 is TGTGCCAGCCTGGGAATCCAAGAGACCCAGTACTTC. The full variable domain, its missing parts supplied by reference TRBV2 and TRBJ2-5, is EPEVTQTPSHQVTQMGQEVILRCVPISNHLYFYWYRQILGQKVEFLVSFYNNEISEKSEIFDDQFSVERPDGSNFTLKIRSTKLEDSAMYFCASLGIQETQYFGPGTRLLVL.